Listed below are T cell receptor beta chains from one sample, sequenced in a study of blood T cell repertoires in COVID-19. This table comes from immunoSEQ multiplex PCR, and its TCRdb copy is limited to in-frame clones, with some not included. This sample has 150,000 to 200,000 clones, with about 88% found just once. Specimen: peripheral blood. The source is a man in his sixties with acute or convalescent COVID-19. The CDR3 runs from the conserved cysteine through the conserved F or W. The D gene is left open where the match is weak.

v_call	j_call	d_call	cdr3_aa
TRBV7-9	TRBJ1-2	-	CASSLGGTNGYTF
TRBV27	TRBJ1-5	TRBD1	CASTPTGGANQPQHF
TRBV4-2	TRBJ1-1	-	CASSQEGRAGNTEAFF
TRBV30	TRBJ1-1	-	CAWSLLVGAEAFF
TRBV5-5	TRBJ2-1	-	CASSPRFNEQFF
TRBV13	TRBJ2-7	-	CASSLGSGRSYEQYF
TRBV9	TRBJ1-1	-	CASSAHRNTEAFF
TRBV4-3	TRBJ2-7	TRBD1	CASSQDLGRGPTRSGRYEQYF
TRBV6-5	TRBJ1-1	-	CASSLVGSNTEAFF
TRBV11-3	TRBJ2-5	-	CASSPRAGWGETQYF
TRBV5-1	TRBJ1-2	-	CASSLASTALRSYTF
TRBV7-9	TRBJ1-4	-	CASSASYEKLFF
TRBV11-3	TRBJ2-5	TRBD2	CASSLVGGSEGRETQYF
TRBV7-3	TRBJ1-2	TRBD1	CASSLTGAGYTF
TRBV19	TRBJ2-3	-	CASSPTRRDTQYF
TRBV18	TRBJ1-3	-	CASSTAPGNTIYF
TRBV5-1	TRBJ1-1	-	CASGRDLRNTEAFF